Listed below are T cell receptor beta chains from one sample, sequenced in a study of shared clonotypes between healthy human individuals. Generated by immunoSEQ multiplex PCR, the TCRdb table keeps only in-frame clones and is missing some. The top ten hold 12% of the sample, which has around 510,000 clones, just over 75% seen once. Source material: PBMCs. Every receptor here comes from a woman aged 40 to 55 in good health. Some clones in this sample may be carry-over from other donors' samples. Both conserved end residues are part of each CDR3. The order of the fields is CDR3 DNA, CDR3 protein, J gene, clone size, V gene, D gene. The D gene is left open where the match is weak. Part of the rows lack a size; the others show once, few, many or a class for expanded clones.

cdr3_nt: TGTGCCAGCAGTCTACGGAGGGGCGTCGCTGGCTACACCTTC
cdr3_aa: CASSLRRGVAGYTF
j_call: TRBJ1-2
clone_size: .
v_call: TRBV6-5
d_call: .

cdr3_nt: TGTGCCAGTAGTATTTCGGGGGGGGCGCCCCGGGAGCTGTTTTTT
cdr3_aa: CASSISGGAPRELFF
j_call: TRBJ2-2
clone_size: .
v_call: TRBV19
d_call: TRBD2

cdr3_nt: TGTGCCAGCAGTTCCCGGGTTGGGGACAGGAATGAAAAACTGTTTTTT
cdr3_aa: CASSSRVGDRNEKLFF
j_call: TRBJ1-4
clone_size: .
v_call: TRBV27
d_call: TRBD1

cdr3_nt: TGTGCCAGCACACGGAGGGTTGAGACCCAGTACTTC
cdr3_aa: CASTRRVETQYF
j_call: TRBJ2-5
clone_size: .
v_call: TRBV7-9
d_call: .

cdr3_nt: TGTGCCACCAGCCGCAGTACGGGGCCCTCTGGAAACACCATATATTTT
cdr3_aa: CATSRSTGPSGNTIYF
j_call: TRBJ1-3
clone_size: .
v_call: TRBV15
d_call: .

cdr3_nt: TGTGCCAGCAGCTTGGTGGGTTCAGGGGCCGACGAGCAGTACTTC
cdr3_aa: CASSLVGSGADEQYF
j_call: TRBJ2-7
clone_size: .
v_call: TRBV11-3
d_call: .

cdr3_nt: TGTGCCAGCAGTGAAGGGCCAGGGAGCTCCTACGAGCAGTACTTC
cdr3_aa: CASSEGPGSSYEQYF
j_call: TRBJ2-7
clone_size: .
v_call: TRBV6-1
d_call: .

cdr3_nt: TGTGCCAGCAGCCCGAACAGGGTGAGCGCTGAAGCTTTCTTT
cdr3_aa: CASSPNRVSAEAFF
j_call: TRBJ1-1
clone_size: .
v_call: TRBV16
d_call: .

cdr3_nt: TGTGCCAGCAGCGCATCCGGGACAGGGGCCACTGAAGCTTTCTTT
cdr3_aa: CASSASGTGATEAFF
j_call: TRBJ1-1
clone_size: .
v_call: TRBV7-9
d_call: TRBD1

cdr3_nt: TGTGCCAGCAGCTTTAGCGGGTTCCAAGAGACCCAGTACTTC
cdr3_aa: CASSFSGFQETQYF
j_call: TRBJ2-5
clone_size: .
v_call: TRBV11-2
d_call: TRBD2

cdr3_nt: TGCAGCGTTGAAGAGGGGACAGGGGTCTACGAGCAGTACTTC
cdr3_aa: CSVEEGTGVYEQYF
j_call: TRBJ2-7
clone_size: .
v_call: TRBV29-1
d_call: TRBD1

cdr3_nt: TGTGCCAGCAGCAAAGGGCAGTCTAGCACAGATACGCAGTATTTT
cdr3_aa: CASSKGQSSTDTQYF
j_call: TRBJ2-3
clone_size: .
v_call: TRBV7-9
d_call: .

cdr3_nt: TGTGCCAGTAGTCCCAGGGGCTCCTATCAGCCCCAGCATTTT
cdr3_aa: CASSPRGSYQPQHF
j_call: TRBJ1-5
clone_size: once
v_call: TRBV19
d_call: .

cdr3_nt: TGTGCCAGCAGTTACGGGGGACCGAATCAGCCCCAGCATTTT
cdr3_aa: CASSYGGPNQPQHF
j_call: TRBJ1-5
clone_size: .
v_call: TRBV6-6
d_call: .

cdr3_nt: TGTGCCAGCAGCCGCGCCCTCTACGAGCAGTACTTC
cdr3_aa: CASSRALYEQYF
j_call: TRBJ2-7
clone_size: .
v_call: TRBV14
d_call: .

cdr3_nt: TGTGCCAGCAGCTTGTTGGAAATTAGCACCGGGGAGCTGTTTTTT
cdr3_aa: CASSLLEISTGELFF
j_call: TRBJ2-2
clone_size: .
v_call: TRBV7-9
d_call: .

cdr3_nt: TGTGCCAGCAGCCCGGGCCTCGCTGGAAACACCATATATTTT
cdr3_aa: CASSPGLAGNTIYF
j_call: TRBJ1-3
clone_size: .
v_call: TRBV5-5
d_call: .

cdr3_nt: TGTGCCAGCAGCTCACCCACAGGGTACGGCTATGGCTACACCTTC
cdr3_aa: CASSSPTGYGYGYTF
j_call: TRBJ1-2
clone_size: .
v_call: TRBV7-8
d_call: .

cdr3_nt: TGTGCCAGCAGCGGACTAGCGGGAGTTAATGAGCAGTTCTTC
cdr3_aa: CASSGLAGVNEQFF
j_call: TRBJ2-1
clone_size: .
v_call: TRBV2
d_call: TRBD2

cdr3_nt: TGTGCCAGCAGCGAGTCTCTGGTAAACTATGGCTACACCTTC
cdr3_aa: CASSESLVNYGYTF
j_call: TRBJ1-2
clone_size: .
v_call: TRBV28
d_call: .

cdr3_nt: TGTGCCAGCAGCCCTGGTCGGACAGTCTACGAGCAGTACTTC
cdr3_aa: CASSPGRTVYEQYF
j_call: TRBJ2-7
clone_size: .
v_call: TRBV7-9
d_call: .

cdr3_nt: TGTGCCAGCAGTTTAAGGGGCAGGGGCTATGGCTACACCTTC
cdr3_aa: CASSLRGRGYGYTF
j_call: TRBJ1-2
clone_size: .
v_call: TRBV28
d_call: .

cdr3_nt: TGTGCCAGCAGCTCGACTAGCGGGAGGGGCACAGATACGCAGTATTTT
cdr3_aa: CASSSTSGRGTDTQYF
j_call: TRBJ2-3
clone_size: .
v_call: TRBV7-6
d_call: TRBD2

cdr3_nt: TGTGCCAGCAGATCACTAGCGGGAGGCTACAATGAGCAGTTCTTC
cdr3_aa: CASRSLAGGYNEQFF
j_call: TRBJ2-1
clone_size: .
v_call: TRBV11-3
d_call: TRBD2

cdr3_nt: TGTGCCAGCAGCTTAGACGGAGCCTACAATGAGCAGTTCTTC
cdr3_aa: CASSLDGAYNEQFF
j_call: TRBJ2-1
clone_size: .
v_call: TRBV7-2
d_call: .

cdr3_nt: TGTGCCAGCAGCCGAGACAGGGTAGATACGCAGTATTTT
cdr3_aa: CASSRDRVDTQYF
j_call: TRBJ2-3
clone_size: .
v_call: TRBV7-9
d_call: TRBD1